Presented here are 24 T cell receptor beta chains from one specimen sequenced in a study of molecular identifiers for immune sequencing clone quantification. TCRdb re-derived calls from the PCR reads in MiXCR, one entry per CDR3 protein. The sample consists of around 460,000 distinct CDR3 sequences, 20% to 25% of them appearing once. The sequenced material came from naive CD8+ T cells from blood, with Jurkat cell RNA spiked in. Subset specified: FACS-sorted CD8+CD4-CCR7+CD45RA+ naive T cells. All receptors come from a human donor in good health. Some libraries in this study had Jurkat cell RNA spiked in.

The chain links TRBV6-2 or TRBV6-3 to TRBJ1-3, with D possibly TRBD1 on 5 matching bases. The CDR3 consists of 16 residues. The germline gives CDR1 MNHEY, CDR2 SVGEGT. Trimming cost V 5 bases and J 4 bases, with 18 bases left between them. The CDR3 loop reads CASSPQRGDGGNTIYF. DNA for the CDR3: TGTGCCAGCAGTCCGCAAAGGGGAGATGGAGGAAACACCATATATTTT.

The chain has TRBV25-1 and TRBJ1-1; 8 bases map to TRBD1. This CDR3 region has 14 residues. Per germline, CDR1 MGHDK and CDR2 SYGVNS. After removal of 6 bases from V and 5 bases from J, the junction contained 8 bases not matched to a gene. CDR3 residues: CASSHRGGRTEAFF. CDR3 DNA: TGTGCCAGCAGCCACAGGGGGGGTAGGACTGAAGCTTTCTTT.

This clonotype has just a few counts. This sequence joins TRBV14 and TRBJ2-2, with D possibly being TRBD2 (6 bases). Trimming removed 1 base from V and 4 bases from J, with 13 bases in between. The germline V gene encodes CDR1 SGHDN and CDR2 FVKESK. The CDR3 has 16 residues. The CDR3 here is CASSQAGLPITGELFF. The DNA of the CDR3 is TGTGCCAGCAGCCAAGCGGGACTCCCGATCACCGGGGAGCTGTTTTTT. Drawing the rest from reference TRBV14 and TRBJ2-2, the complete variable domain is EAGVTQFPSHSVIEKGQTVTLRCDPISGHDNLYWYRRVMGKEIKFLLHFVKESKQDESGMPNNRFLAERTGGTYSTLKVQPAELEDSGVYFCASSQAGLPITGELFFGEGSRLTVL.

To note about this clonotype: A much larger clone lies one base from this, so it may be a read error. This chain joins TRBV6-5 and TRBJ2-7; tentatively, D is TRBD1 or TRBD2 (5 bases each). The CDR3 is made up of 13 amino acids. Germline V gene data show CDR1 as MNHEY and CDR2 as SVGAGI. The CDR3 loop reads CASSYGTTYEQHF. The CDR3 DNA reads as TGTGCCAGCAGTTACGGGACCACCTACGAGCAGCACTTC.

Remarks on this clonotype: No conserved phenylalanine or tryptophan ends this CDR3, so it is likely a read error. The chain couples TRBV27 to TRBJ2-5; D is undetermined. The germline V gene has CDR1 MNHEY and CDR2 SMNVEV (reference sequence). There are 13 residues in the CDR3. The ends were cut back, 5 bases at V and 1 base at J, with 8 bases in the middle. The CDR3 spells CASSRTTQETQYL. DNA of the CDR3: TGTGCCAGCAGTCGAACCACCCAAGAGACCCAGTACCTC.

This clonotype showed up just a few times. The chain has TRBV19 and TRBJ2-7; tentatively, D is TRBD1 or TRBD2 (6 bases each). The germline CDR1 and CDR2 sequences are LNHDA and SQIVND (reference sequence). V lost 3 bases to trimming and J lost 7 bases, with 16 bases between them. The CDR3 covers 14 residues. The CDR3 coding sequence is TGTGCCAGTAGTATCTGGACAGCCGGGGGAGAGCAGTACTTC. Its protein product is CASSIWTAGGEQYF.

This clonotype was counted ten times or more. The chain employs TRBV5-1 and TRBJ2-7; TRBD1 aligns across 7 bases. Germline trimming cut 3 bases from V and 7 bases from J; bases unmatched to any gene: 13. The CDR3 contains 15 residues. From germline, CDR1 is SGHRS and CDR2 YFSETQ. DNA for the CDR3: TGCGCCAGCAGCTACACAGGGGCCTCTACAGAAGAGCAGTACTTC. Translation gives CASSYTGASTEEQYF.

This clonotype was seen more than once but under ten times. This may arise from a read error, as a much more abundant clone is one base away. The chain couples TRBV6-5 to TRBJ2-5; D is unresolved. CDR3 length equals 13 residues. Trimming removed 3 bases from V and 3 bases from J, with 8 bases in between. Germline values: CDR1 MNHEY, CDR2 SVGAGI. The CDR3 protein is CASSYLLEETQYF. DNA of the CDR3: TGTGCCAGCAGTTATCTTCTCGAAGAGACCCAGTACTTC.

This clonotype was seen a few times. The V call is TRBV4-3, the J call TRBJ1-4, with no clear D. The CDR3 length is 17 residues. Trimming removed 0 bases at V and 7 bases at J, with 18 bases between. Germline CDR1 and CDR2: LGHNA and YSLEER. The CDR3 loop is CASSQDVRGALGEKLFF. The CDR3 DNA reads TGCGCCAGCAGCCAAGATGTGCGGGGAGCTTTGGGTGAAAAACTGTTTTTT.

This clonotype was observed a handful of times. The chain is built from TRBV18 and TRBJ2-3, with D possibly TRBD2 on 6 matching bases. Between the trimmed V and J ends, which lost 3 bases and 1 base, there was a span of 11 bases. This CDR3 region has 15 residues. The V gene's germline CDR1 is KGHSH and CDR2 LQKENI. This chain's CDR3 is CASSPRDRRTDTQYF. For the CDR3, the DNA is TGTGCCAGCTCACCGCGGGACCGCCGCACAGATACGCAGTATTTT.

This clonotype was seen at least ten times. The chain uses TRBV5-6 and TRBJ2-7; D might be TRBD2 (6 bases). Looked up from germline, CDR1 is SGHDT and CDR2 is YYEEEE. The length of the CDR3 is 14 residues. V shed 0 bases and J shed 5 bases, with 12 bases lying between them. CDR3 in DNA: TGTGCCAGCAGCTTGGCCAAGGGAGGAGACGAGCAGTACTTC. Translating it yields CASSLAKGGDEQYF. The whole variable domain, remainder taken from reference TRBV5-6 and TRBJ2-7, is DAGVTQSPTHLIKTRGQQVTLRCSPKSGHDTVSWYQQALGQGPQFIFQYYEEEERQRGNFPDRFSGHQFPNYSSELNVNALLLGDSALYLCASSLAKGGDEQYFGPGTRLTVT.

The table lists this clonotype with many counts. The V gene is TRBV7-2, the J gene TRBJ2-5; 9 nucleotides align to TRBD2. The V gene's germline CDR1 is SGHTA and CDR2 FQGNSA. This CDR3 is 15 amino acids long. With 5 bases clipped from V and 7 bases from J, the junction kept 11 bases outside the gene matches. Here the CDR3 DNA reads TGTGCCAGCAGCGGGCGGGGGGGGGTAGATTGGACCCAGTACTTC. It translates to CASSGRGGVDWTQYF.

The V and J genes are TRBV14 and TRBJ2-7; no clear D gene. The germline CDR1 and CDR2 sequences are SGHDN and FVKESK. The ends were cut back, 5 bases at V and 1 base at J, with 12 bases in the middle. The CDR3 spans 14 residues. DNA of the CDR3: TGTGCCAGCAGCGAGGTGCCTGGGTCCTACGAGCAGTACTTC. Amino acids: CASSEVPGSYEQYF.

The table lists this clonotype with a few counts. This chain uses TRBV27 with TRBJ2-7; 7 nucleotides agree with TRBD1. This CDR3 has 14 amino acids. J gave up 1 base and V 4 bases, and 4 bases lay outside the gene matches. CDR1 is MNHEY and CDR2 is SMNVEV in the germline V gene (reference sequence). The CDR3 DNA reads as TGTGCCAGCAGTTATACAGGGGTTTCCTACGAGCAGTACTTC. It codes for CASSYTGVSYEQYF.

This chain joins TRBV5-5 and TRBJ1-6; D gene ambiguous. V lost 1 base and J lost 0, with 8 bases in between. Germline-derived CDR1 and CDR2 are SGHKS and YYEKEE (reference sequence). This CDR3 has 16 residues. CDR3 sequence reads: CASSLFGSSYNSPLHF. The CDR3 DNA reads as TGTGCCAGCAGCTTGTTTGGGAGCTCCTATAATTCACCCCTCCACTTT. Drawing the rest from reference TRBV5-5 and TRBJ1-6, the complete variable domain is DAGVTQSPTHLIKTRGQQVTLRCSPISGHKSVSWYQQVLGQGPQFIFQYYEKEERGRGNFPDRFSARQFPNYSSELNVNALLLGDSALYLCASSLFGSSYNSPLHFGNGTRLTVT.

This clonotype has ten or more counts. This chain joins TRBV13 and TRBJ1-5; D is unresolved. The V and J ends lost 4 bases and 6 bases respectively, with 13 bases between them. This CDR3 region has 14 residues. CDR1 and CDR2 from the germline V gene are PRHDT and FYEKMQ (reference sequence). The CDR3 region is CASSWGGPGQPQHF. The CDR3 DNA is TGTGCCAGCAGCTGGGGTGGGCCCGGTCAGCCCCAGCATTTT. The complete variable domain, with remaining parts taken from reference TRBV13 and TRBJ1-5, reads AAGVIQSPRHLIKEKRETATLKCYPIPRHDTVYWYQQGPGQDPQFLISFYEKMQSDKGSIPDRFSAQQFSDYHSELNMSSLELGDSALYFCASSWGGPGQPQHFGDGTRLSIL.

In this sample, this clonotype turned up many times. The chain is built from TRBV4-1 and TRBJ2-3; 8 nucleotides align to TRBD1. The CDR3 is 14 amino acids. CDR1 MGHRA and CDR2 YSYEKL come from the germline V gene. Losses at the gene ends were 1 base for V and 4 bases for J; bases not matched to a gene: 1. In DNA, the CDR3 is TGCGCCAGCAGCCAAGTACAGGGGGCAGATACGCAGTATTTT. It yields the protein CASSQVQGADTQYF.

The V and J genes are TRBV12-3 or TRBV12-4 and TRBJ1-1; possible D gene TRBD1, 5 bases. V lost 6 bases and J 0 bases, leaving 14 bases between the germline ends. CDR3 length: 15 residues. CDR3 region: CASSTQETLNTEAFF. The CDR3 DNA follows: TGTGCCAGCAGCACACAGGAGACCCTGAACACTGAAGCTTTCTTT.

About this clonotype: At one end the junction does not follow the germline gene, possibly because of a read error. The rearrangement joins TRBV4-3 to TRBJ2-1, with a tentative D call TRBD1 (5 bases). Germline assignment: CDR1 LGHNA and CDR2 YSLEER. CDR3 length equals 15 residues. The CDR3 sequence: CASSQGGFSYNERFF. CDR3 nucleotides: TGCGCCAGCAGCCAAGGGGGCTTCTCCTACAATGAGCGGTTCTTC.

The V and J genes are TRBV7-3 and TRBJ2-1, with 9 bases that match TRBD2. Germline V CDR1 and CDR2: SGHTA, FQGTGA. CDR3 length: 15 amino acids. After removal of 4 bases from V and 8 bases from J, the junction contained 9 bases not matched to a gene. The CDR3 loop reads CASSSGTSSRDEQFF. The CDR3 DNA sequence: TGTGCCAGCAGCTCCGGGACTAGCTCTCGGGATGAGCAGTTCTTC. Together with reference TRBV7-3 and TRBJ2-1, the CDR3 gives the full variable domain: GAGVSQTPSNKVTEKGKYVELRCDPISGHTALYWYRQSLGQGPEFLIYFQGTGAADDSGLPNDRFFAVRPEGSVSTLKIQRTERGDSAVYLCASSSGTSSRDEQFFGPGTRLTVL.

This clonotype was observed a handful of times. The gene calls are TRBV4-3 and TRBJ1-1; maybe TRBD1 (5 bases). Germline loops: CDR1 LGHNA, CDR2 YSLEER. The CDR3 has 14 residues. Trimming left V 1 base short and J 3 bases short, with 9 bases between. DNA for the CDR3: TGCGCCAGCAGCCAAGGCGGGGGGTACACTGAAGCTTTCTTT. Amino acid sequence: CASSQGGGYTEAFF.

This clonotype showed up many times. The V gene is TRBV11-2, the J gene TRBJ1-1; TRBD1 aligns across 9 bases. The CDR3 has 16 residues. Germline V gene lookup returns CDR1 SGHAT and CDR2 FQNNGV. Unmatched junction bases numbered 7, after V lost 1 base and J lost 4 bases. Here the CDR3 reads CASSLGTGVFSTEAFF. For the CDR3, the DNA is TGTGCCAGCAGCTTAGGGACAGGGGTGTTTAGCACTGAAGCTTTCTTT.

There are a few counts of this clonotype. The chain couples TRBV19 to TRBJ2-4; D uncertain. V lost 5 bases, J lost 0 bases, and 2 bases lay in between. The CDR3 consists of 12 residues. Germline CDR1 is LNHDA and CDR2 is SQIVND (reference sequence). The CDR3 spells CASSLAKNIQYF. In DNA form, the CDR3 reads TGTGCCAGTAGTTTAGCCAAAAACATTCAGTACTTC.

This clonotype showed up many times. This chain's CDR3 is CASSKVAGTGVETQYF. The CDR3 DNA is TGTGCCAGCAGCAAAGTAGCCGGGACAGGGGTAGAGACCCAGTACTTC. The chain combines TRBV21-1 with TRBJ2-5; the table names TRBD1, a call not compared with the DNA. TRBV21-1 is labeled a pseudogene. The CDR3 totals 16 residues.